The 3 T cell receptor beta chains presented below share a single source sample, sequenced in a study of PD-L1 blockade in urothelial cancer. Regarding time point: pretreatment peripheral blood. This table comes from immunoSEQ multiplex PCR, and its TCRdb copy is limited to in-frame clones, with some not included. The table records some 38,000 clones, over 80% of them present only once. The source was PBMCs, collected around atezolizumab (anti-PD-L1) treatment. The receptor source for this set is a man at least 80 years old with urothelial cancer.

This clone has a single count. V and J are TRBV2 and TRBJ1-5, with D possibly being TRBD1 (6 bases). V was clipped by 10 bases and J by 4 bases, with 17 bases between them. This CDR3 has 14 amino acids. Germline loops: CDR1 SNHLY, CDR2 FYNNEI. CDR3 region: CATATGTTNQPQHF. The CDR3 DNA reads as TGTGCCACCGCTACCGGGACAACTAATCAGCCCCAGCATTTT. The full variable domain, with the rest looked up from reference TRBV2 and TRBJ1-5, is EPEVTQTPSHQVTQMGQEVILRCVPISNHLYFYWYRQILGQKVEFLVSFYNNEISEKSEIFDDQFSVERPDGSNFTLKIRSTKLEDSAMYFCATATGTTNQPQHFGDGTRLSIL.

The chain is built from TRBV27 and TRBJ1-2; TRBD1 is a possible D gene (5 bases). Trimming pared 3 bases from V and 4 bases from J, leaving 9 bases between. CDR1 is MNHEY and CDR2 is SMNVEV in the germline V gene (reference sequence). The CDR3 is made up of 13 amino acids. CDR3 region: CASSFWGGYGYTF. For the CDR3, the DNA is TGTGCCAGCAGTTTCTGGGGGGGCTATGGCTACACCTTC.

This clone was recorded a few times. CDR3 in amino acids: CASSDSSYEQYF. For the CDR3, the DNA is TGCGCCAGCTCGGACAGCTCCTACGAGCAGTACTTC. This chain links TRBV10-2 with TRBJ2-7; possible D gene TRBD1, 6 bases. The CDR3 is 12 amino acids. CDR1 is WSHSY and CDR2 is SAAADI in the germline V gene. Trimming pared 8 bases from V and 0 bases from J, leaving 8 bases between.